This T cell receptor (beta chain) comes out of a study of regulatory T cells in long-lasting Graves disease. The CDR3 loop spans 17 amino acids. Germline V gives CDR1 MNHNY, CDR2 SVGAGI (reference sequence). Broader study findings: For persistent Graves' patients, TCR diversity was lower than for newly diagnosed ones. There were preferences for TRBV28, TRBJ1-2 and TRBJ2-5 in persistent disease.

Construction of the TCR beta libraries employed iRepertoire HTBI primers in conjunction with Arm-PCR of CDR3 regions. TCRdb ran MiXCR on the multiplex PCR reads and lists one entry per CDR3 protein. The table records about 200,000 distinct CDR3 sequences, around 19% of them present only once. Time point of the sample: newly diagnosed GD, antithyroid drugs for less than 3 months. Extracted RNA from PBMCs served as the source of the TCR library. Diagnosis followed American Thyroid Association guidelines for Graves' disease. About this clonotype itself: Its antigen is unidentified. Compared with germline, one end of the junction differs, possibly owing to a read error.

The chain couples TRBV6-6 to TRBJ2-7, with 13 bases that match TRBD2. The sequence came from a female donor with Graves disease. The material was peripheral blood mononuclear cells (PBMCs), obtained at new diagnosis, from a patient treated with antithyroid drugs. The CDR3 bases are TGTGCCAGCAGGTACTCGTTCGGGACTAGCGGGAATCACGAGCAGTACTTC. Translating gives CASRYSFGTSGNHEQYF.